These 27 T cell receptor beta chains were all obtained from the same sample, sequenced in a study of cytomegalovirus exposure and HLA in healthy donors. Primers for the PCR totalled 60 Vbeta and 13 Jbeta. Assay: immunoSEQ multiplex PCR; the TCRdb copy retains only in-frame clones and omits some. The repertoire consists of tens of thousands of clones, with about 80% occurring once and the leading ten covering about 8.2%. Sequencing was carried out using PBMCs. The receptors originated from a man in his sixties in good health and CMV-seropositive.

The chain combines TRBV5-1 with TRBJ2-1; 8 nucleotides agree with TRBD1. Germline CDR1 reads SGHRS; CDR2 reads YFSETQ. The CDR3 is 14 amino acids. V lost 5 bases and J lost 8; bases outside the gene matches: 9. CDR3 sequence (DNA): TGCGCCAGCAGACCGGACAGGGCCAGGGATGAGCAGTTCTTC. It specifies CASRPDRARDEQFF.

The table lists this clone with a few counts. The chain employs TRBV9 and TRBJ1-3; TRBD1 aligns across 7 bases. Germline lookup yields CDR1 SGDLS and CDR2 YYNGEE. The CDR3 extends over 16 amino acids. V shed 3 bases and J 7 bases; nucleotides not matched to a gene: 13. CDR3 in amino acids: CASSAGINRGGNTIYF. The DNA of the CDR3 is TGTGCCAGCAGCGCAGGAATAAACAGGGGTGGGAACACCATATATTTT.

V and J are TRBV11-3 and TRBJ2-7; D might be TRBD1 (5 bases). V was shortened by 1 base and J by 1 base, with 5 bases between the two germline ends. Germline lookup yields CDR1 SGHNT and CDR2 YENEEA. The CDR3 sequence is 13 residues long. CDR3 sequence reads: CASSLGQSYEQYF. CDR3 DNA: TGTGCCAGCAGCTTAGGACAGTCCTACGAGCAGTACTTC.

The table lists this clone with a count of one. The chain couples TRBV7-2 to TRBJ2-5, with TRBD2 as a possible D gene (7 bases). The CDR3 covers 15 residues. The V end was cut by 4 bases, the J end by 5 bases, with 17 bases between. CDR1 SGHTA and CDR2 FQGNSA come from the germline V gene. Here the CDR3 reads CASSSVGGPVETQYF. The CDR3 nucleotides read TGTGCCAGCAGCTCCGTGGGGGGGCCGGTGGAGACCCAGTACTTC.

This clone was counted between two and nine times. The J gene is TRBJ2-1, the V gene TRBV28; a weak D match, TRBD1 (5 bases). This CDR3 spans 12 amino acids. V was cut by 6 bases and J by 6 bases, with 9 bases left in between. Germline V gives CDR1 MDHEN, CDR2 SYDVKM. The CDR3 sequence: CASRQQGNEQFF. In DNA, the CDR3 is TGTGCCAGCAGACAGCAGGGCAATGAGCAGTTCTTC. The full variable domain, rest sourced from reference TRBV28 and TRBJ2-1, is DVKVTQSSRYLVKRTGEKVFLECVQDMDHENMFWYRQDPGLGLRLIYFSYDVKMKEKGDIPEGYSVSREKKERFSLILESASTNQTSMYLCASRQQGNEQFFGPGTRLTVL.

V gene TRBV11-2 combines with J gene TRBJ2-7; D is uncertain. Trimming removed 5 bases at V and 3 bases at J, with 5 bases between. The CDR3 is 11 amino acids. Germline lookup yields CDR1 SGHAT and CDR2 FQNNGV. CDR3 in amino acids: CASSLYYEQYF. The CDR3 DNA is TGTGCCAGCAGCCTCTACTACGAGCAGTACTTC. Together with reference TRBV11-2 and TRBJ2-7, the CDR3 gives the full variable domain: EAGVAQSPRYKIIEKRQSVAFWCNPISGHATLYWYQQILGQGPKLLIQFQNNGVVDDSQLPKDRFSAERLKGVDSTLKIQPAKLEDSAVYLCASSLYYEQYFGPGTRLTVT.

The V call is TRBV7-9, the J call TRBJ2-7, with D perhaps TRBD2 (5 bases). The CDR3 loop spans 13 amino acids. Germline loops: CDR1 SEHNR, CDR2 FQNEAQ (reference sequence). Trimming removed 8 bases at V and 0 bases at J, with 11 bases between. The CDR3: CASGGGLSYEQYF. CDR3 DNA sequence: TGTGCCAGCGGAGGAGGACTCTCCTACGAGCAGTACTTC.

The V gene is TRBV5-1, the J gene TRBJ2-1, with D maybe TRBD1 (6 bases). The germline V gene encodes CDR1 SGHRS and CDR2 YFSETQ. Between the trimmed V and J ends, which lost 2 bases and 8 bases, there was a span of 17 bases. CDR3 length: 15 residues. CDR3 residues: CASSLGQTFGDEQFF. Here the CDR3 DNA reads TGCGCCAGCAGCTTAGGACAGACCTTTGGGGATGAGCAGTTCTTC.

V gene TRBV2 combines with J gene TRBJ1-2, with TRBD1 as a possible D gene (5 bases). This CDR3 contains 13 residues. Germline CDR1 SNHLY, CDR2 FYNNEI. The V end was cut by 1 base, the J end by 8 bases, with 11 bases between. The CDR3 sequence is CASSEDRGWGYTF. In nucleotides, the CDR3 is TGTGCCAGCAGTGAAGATCGGGGGTGGGGCTACACCTTC.

This clone was counted between two and nine times. The V and J genes are TRBV11-3 and TRBJ2-7, with a tentative D call TRBD1 (6 bases). The CDR3 is 13 amino acids. The germline gives CDR1 SGHNT, CDR2 YENEEA. The germline V and J ends were trimmed by 4 bases and 5 bases, with 12 bases remaining between them. The CDR3 is CASSWTYRDEQYF. The CDR3 coding sequence is TGTGCCAGCAGCTGGACATACAGGGACGAGCAGTACTTC.

This clone qualifies as medium-sized. The rearrangement uses TRBV5-6 and TRBJ2-2, with TRBD1 matching 7 bases. Germline V gives CDR1 SGHDT, CDR2 YYEEEE. The CDR3 consists of 16 residues. J lost 5 bases, V lost 2 bases, and 9 bases had no gene match. The CDR3, as DNA: TGTGCCAGCAGCTTTGCAGGGGGAGAGGGAACCGGGGAGCTGTTTTTT. Amino acid sequence: CASSFAGGEGTGELFF.

The chain combines TRBV27 with TRBJ2-7; a weak D match, TRBD1 (7 bases). Trimming took 4 bases from V and 5 from J, leaving 21 bases between them. CDR1 MNHEY and CDR2 SMNVEV come from the germline V gene (reference sequence). The CDR3 is made up of 16 amino acids. The DNA for the CDR3 is TGTGCCAGCAGTTCGTCGGAGGCAGGGGGGTTCGACGAGCAGTACTTC. Protein sequence: CASSSSEAGGFDEQYF.

The chain employs TRBV11-2 and TRBJ2-5, with D unclear. The V and J ends lost 1 base and 8 bases respectively, with 20 bases between them. The CDR3 sequence is 16 residues long. Germline V gives CDR1 SGHAT, CDR2 FQNNGV. CDR3 sequence (DNA): TGTGCCAGCAGCTTAGCCGGCGGATCCGCTGCTAGAACCCAGTACTTC. Translation: CASSLAGGSAARTQYF.

The rearrangement uses TRBV11-2 and TRBJ1-1, with D possibly being TRBD1 (5 bases). The CDR3 has 16 amino acids. The ends were cut back, 0 bases at V and 8 bases at J, with 19 bases in the middle. Per the germline V gene, CDR1 is SGHAT and CDR2 is FQNNGV. The CDR3 loop is CASSLDLGRAGGEAFF. CDR3 sequence (DNA): TGTGCCAGCAGCTTAGATCTCGGCAGGGCCGGCGGCGAAGCTTTCTTT.

J is TRBJ1-1 and V is TRBV6-6; D not certain. The germline V gene has CDR1 MNHNY and CDR2 SVGAGI (reference sequence). The length of the CDR3 is 13 residues. V lost 6 bases, J lost 5 bases, and 13 bases lay in between. CDR3 loop: CASSSNGVTEAFF. CDR3 DNA: TGTGCCAGCAGCTCGAACGGGGTAACTGAAGCTTTCTTT.

This clone was seen only a few times. The chain carries TRBV11-2 and TRBJ1-4, with D unclear. The V gene's germline CDR1 is SGHAT and CDR2 FQNNGV. The CDR3 runs 14 residues. Trimming removed 3 bases at V and 8 bases at J, with 13 bases between. CDR3 DNA: TGTGCCAGCAGCTTGACCCAGGTTGCGGAAAAACTGTTTTTT. Amino acid sequence: CASSLTQVAEKLFF.

J is TRBJ2-2 and V is TRBV5-1; 11 bases line up with TRBD2. Germline assignment: CDR1 SGHRS and CDR2 YFSETQ. Trimming at V came to 4 bases and at J to 4 bases, leaving 6 bases not matched to a gene. CDR3 length equals 16 residues. The CDR3 bases are TGCGCCAGCAGCCCGACTAGCGGGGTCTCCACCGGGGAGCTGTTTTTT. Protein: CASSPTSGVSTGELFF. Combining the CDR3 with reference TRBV5-1 and TRBJ2-2 gives the whole variable domain KAGVTQTPRYLIKTRGQQVTLSCSPISGHRSVSWYQQTPGQGLQFLFEYFSETQRNKGNFPGRFSGRQFSNSRSEMNVSTLELGDSALYLCASSPTSGVSTGELFFGEGSRLTVL.

This clone was recorded a few times. This chain joins TRBV29-1 and TRBJ2-7; TRBD1 aligns across 10 bases. CDR1 is SQVTM and CDR2 is ANQGSEA in the germline V gene. The CDR3 extends over 13 amino acids. V lost 7 bases and J lost 1; bases outside the gene matches: 4. This CDR3 reads CSGRDRGSYEQYF. The CDR3, as DNA: TGCAGCGGGCGGGACAGGGGATCCTACGAGCAGTACTTC.

V gene TRBV19 combines with J gene TRBJ2-5; D perhaps matches TRBD1 (7 bases). The CDR3 contains 14 residues. V was clipped by 6 bases and J by 4 bases, with 15 bases between them. Germline CDR1 and CDR2: LNHDA and SQIVND (reference sequence). The CDR3 reads CASSDQGGSETQYF. The CDR3 nucleotides are TGTGCCAGTAGCGATCAGGGGGGTTCAGAGACCCAGTACTTC.

This rearrangement joins TRBV7-9 to TRBJ2-5; no definite D call. Germline values: CDR1 SEHNR, CDR2 FQNEAQ (reference sequence). Trimming left V 0 bases short and J 6 bases short, with 11 bases between. The CDR3 sequence is 14 residues long. CDR3 coding DNA: TGTGCCAGCAGCTTAGCAGTGGGCACCCAGACCCAGTACTTC. As protein: CASSLAVGTQTQYF.

V usage is TRBV5-4 and J usage is TRBJ2-3; 7 positions agree with TRBD2. Germline CDR1 and CDR2: SGHNT and YYREEE (reference sequence). Losses at the gene ends were 3 bases for V and 1 base for J; bases not matched to a gene: 2. The CDR3 covers 14 residues. As DNA, the CDR3 is TGTGCCAGCAGCTCAAGCGGGGGCACAGATACGCAGTATTTT. Protein product: CASSSSGGTDTQYF. The entire variable domain, with the rest obtained from reference TRBV5-4 and TRBJ2-3, is as follows: ETGVTQSPTHLIKTRGQQVTLRCSSQSGHNTVSWYQQALGQGPQFIFQYYREEENGRGNFPPRFSGLQFPNYSSELNVNALELDDSALYLCASSSSGGTDTQYFGPGTRLTVL.

This clone was seen more than once but under ten times. The CDR3 loop reads CASSHREGFGNTIYF. CDR3 bases: TGTGCCAGCAGCCACCGGGAAGGGTTTGGAAACACCATATATTTT. The rearrangement joins TRBV11-3 to TRBJ1-3; D unresolved. Germline assignment: CDR1 SGHNT and CDR2 YENEEA. The CDR3 runs 15 residues. Deletions cut 5 bases from V and 3 bases from J, with 14 bases between.

The rearrangement links TRBV7-2 to TRBJ2-1; TRBD1 matches 7 bases. V was pared by 3 bases and J by 8 bases, with 7 bases of the junction left unmatched. Germline V gene lookup returns CDR1 SGHTA and CDR2 FQGNSA. The CDR3 runs to 14 residues. The CDR3 loop is CASSFSDRDDEQFF. The DNA of the CDR3 is TGTGCCAGCAGCTTTTCAGACAGGGACGATGAGCAGTTCTTC.

The V call is TRBV10-1, the J call TRBJ2-2; D is ambiguous. The CDR3 extends over 13 amino acids. Germline-derived CDR1 and CDR2 are WNHNN and SYGVQD (reference sequence). V was pared by 2 bases and J by 8 bases, with 9 bases between. CDR3 region: CASSEPFQGELFF. CDR3 DNA sequence: TGCGCCAGCAGTGAGCCATTCCAAGGGGAGCTGTTTTTT.

The chain is built from TRBV10-2 and TRBJ1-1, with 12 bases that match TRBD1. Germline assignment: CDR1 WSHSY and CDR2 SAAADI. This CDR3 spans 15 amino acids. J lost 10 bases, V lost 5 bases, and 11 bases had no gene match. In nucleotides, the CDR3 is TGCGCCAGCAGTACCCGGGACAGGGGGCGTCTGGGAGCTTTCTTT. As protein: CASSTRDRGRLGAFF.

The chain combines TRBV11-3 with TRBJ2-1; 13 positions match TRBD2. The junction had 7 bases not matched to a gene; V was cut back by 2 bases and J by 9 bases. The CDR3 loop spans 16 amino acids. Germline V lookup: CDR1 SGHNT, CDR2 YENEEA. CDR3 DNA sequence: TGTGCCAGCAGCTTAAAAGGGACTAGCGGGATTTTTGAGCAGTTCTTC. It specifies CASSLKGTSGIFEQFF.

This rearrangement joins TRBV7-8 to TRBJ2-5; possible D gene TRBD2, 5 bases. Germline V lookup: CDR1 SGHVS, CDR2 FQNEAQ. The V end lost 2 bases, the J end lost 0 bases, and 13 bases lay between the germline ends. The CDR3 loop spans 16 amino acids. CDR3 coding DNA: TGTGCCAGCAGCTTACGGGATGTGGGGTACCAAGAGACCCAGTACTTC. Translated, it gives CASSLRDVGYQETQYF.